The sequence of this T cell receptor beta chain was determined in a study of blood T cell repertoires in COVID-19. Background on the study: T cells, B-cell-depleted T cells, or PBMCs provided the cDNA or gDNA that served as material.

Here immunoSEQ multiplex PCR was the method, and the copy in TCRdb shows in-frame clones only, minus some. The sample holds 150,000 to 200,000 clones, roughly nine tenths seen once. CDR1 SNHLY and CDR2 FYNNEI come from the germline V gene. V lost 7 bases to trimming and J lost 0 bases, with 13 bases between them. CDR3 length: 14 amino acids. This chain joins TRBV2 and TRBJ2-7; maybe TRBD2 (6 bases). Sequencing was carried out using peripheral blood. The sequence derives from a man aged 18 to 30 who had recovered from COVID-19. The CDR3, as DNA: TGTGCCAGCATCAACCTGGAGGGCTCCTACGAGCAGTACTTC. The encoded protein is CASINLEGSYEQYF.